Listed below are T cell receptor beta chains from one sample, sequenced in a study of tumor-infiltrating lymphocytes in primary liver carcinoma. TCRdb reprocessed the multiplex PCR reads with MiXCR, giving one entry per CDR3 protein. This sample has about 200,000 distinct CDR3 sequences; approximately 65% occur once, and the top ten carry roughly 6.8%. The sequencing input was peripheral blood. The origin of the receptors is a woman aged 60 to 75 with primary liver carcinoma and hepatitis B virus infection. Each CDR3 is given with its conserved first and last residue.

j_call,v_call,cdr3_aa
TRBJ2-1,TRBV4-1,CTSSQGVGEQFF
TRBJ2-2,TRBV11-2,CASSYTFTGELLF
TRBJ1-5,TRBV28,CASSPGTGRQPQHF
TRBJ2-1,TRBV24-1,CATSDPSRAADEEFF
TRBJ2-1,TRBV11-2,CASSNHPVVRDSRYNKQFF
TRBJ2-7,TRBV11-2,CASSPWISGNYKQYF
TRBJ2-5,TRBV6-6,CVSRTAQEAQYF
TRBJ2-7,TRBV24-1,CATSDPHRGSYEQYF
TRBJ2-4,TRBV30,CAWQVGGTASIQYF
TRBJ2-1,TRBV2,CASKPGLAGGFEQFF
TRBJ2-1,TRBV7-9,CASSPSPNEQFF
TRBJ2-3,TRBV7-9,CASSFLDTQYF
TRBJ2-5,TRBV6-5,CASSRGVAGVETQYF
TRBJ2-3,TRBV7-8,CASSSPGTSGRSTQYF
TRBJ2-5,TRBV6-1,CVSSETLTSGNGQETQYF
TRBJ2-3,TRBV11-2,CTSSSPLTWTSHPDTQYF
TRBJ1-5,TRBV12-3/TRBV12-4,CASSVTQGAKIGQPQHF
TRBJ1-1,TRBV11-2,CGSSPRSVVGEAFF
TRBJ2-1,TRBV28,CASSLSTRDSYNEQFF
TRBJ2-7,TRBV11-2,CASSFAYEQYF
TRBJ2-3,TRBV29-1,CSVEAGVGHTDTQYF
TRBJ2-1,TRBV5-1,CASSLGDPYNEQFF
TRBJ1-4,TRBV28,CASRDSTTNEKLFF
TRBJ2-3,TRBV11-2,CASRHTPDTQYF
TRBJ2-2,TRBV7-3,CASSHPGTGELFF
TRBJ2-1,TRBV7-9,CASSREGRMGYNEQFF
TRBJ2-7,TRBV6-5,CASNRPQGSEQNF